These 19 T cell receptor beta chains originate from one sample sequenced in a study of cytomegalovirus exposure and HLA in healthy donors. Primers included in the PCR were 60 Vbeta and 13 Jbeta primers. TCRdb's copy holds only in-frame clones and misses some; the assay was immunoSEQ multiplex PCR. The table lists 95,000 to 100,000 clones, around 77% of them singletons. Sequenced: PBMCs. Receptor source: a female donor in good health and CMV-seronegative.

The chain employs TRBV5-6 and TRBJ2-2, with D unresolved. The V gene lost 2 bases and the J gene lost 9 bases, with 5 bases spanning the gap. Germline CDR1 reads SGHDT; CDR2 reads YYEEEE. This CDR3 is 11 amino acids long. CDR3 region: CASSFFRELFF. The CDR3 bases are TGTGCCAGCAGCTTTTTCAGGGAGCTGTTTTTT.

The J gene is TRBJ2-1, the V gene TRBV7-3, with D unclear. V was cut by 5 bases and J by 4 bases, with 12 bases left in between. CDR1 SGHTA and CDR2 FQGTGA come from the germline V gene. This CDR3 region has 14 residues. The CDR3 reads CASSPTPVYNEQFF. The DNA for the CDR3 is TGTGCCAGCAGCCCCACTCCCGTTTACAATGAGCAGTTCTTC.

This clone has a count of ten or more. The CDR3, as DNA: TGTGCCAGCAGTGACGCCTCCGGGAGGGGGACAGATACGCAGTATTTT. Protein sequence: CASSDASGRGTDTQYF. This chain links TRBV6-4 with TRBJ2-3; 8 bases fit TRBD2. The CDR3 covers 16 residues. Germline V gene data show CDR1 as MRHNA and CDR2 as SNTAGT. The V and J ends lost 2 bases and 3 bases, in that order; junction bases with no gene match: 7.

The CDR3 is CASSLYWGGPNEQFF. CDR3 in DNA: TGCGCCAGCAGCCTTTACTGGGGGGGGCCTAATGAGCAGTTCTTC. The V call is TRBV4-1, the J call TRBJ2-1, with D perhaps TRBD2 (7 bases). The CDR3 length is 15 residues. Trimming removed 4 bases from V and 7 bases from J, with 17 bases in between. Germline V gives CDR1 MGHRA, CDR2 YSYEKL.

The V and J genes are TRBV27 and TRBJ1-1; possible D gene TRBD1, 6 bases. The V end lost 5 bases, the J end lost 8 bases, and 15 bases lay between the germline ends. Germline V gene sequence: CDR1 MNHEY, CDR2 SMNVEV (reference sequence). The CDR3 has 13 amino acids. DNA of the CDR3: TGTGCCAGCAGTCCACAGGGTAAGTTAGAAGCTTTCTTT. Protein sequence: CASSPQGKLEAFF.

The V and J genes are TRBV7-9 and TRBJ2-1; the match to TRBD1 covers 9 bases. Germline V gives CDR1 SEHNR, CDR2 FQNEAQ (reference sequence). This CDR3 region has 15 residues. V gave up 5 bases and J gave up 6 bases; unmatched junction bases: 8. The CDR3 nucleotides read TGTGCCAGCAGCCCGGGACAGGGAGGGGTCAATGAGCAGTTCTTC. Translated: CASSPGQGGVNEQFF.

The chain couples TRBV2 to TRBJ1-1; TRBD1 agrees at 11 bases. Germline V CDR1 and CDR2: SNHLY, FYNNEI. Germline trimming cut 4 bases from V and 4 bases from J; bases unmatched to any gene: 2. CDR3 length: 14 residues. The CDR3 here is CASSGDRGGTEAFF. The DNA for the CDR3 is TGTGCCAGCAGTGGGGACAGGGGGGGCACTGAAGCTTTCTTT.

This chain joins TRBV11-2 and TRBJ2-3, with a possible D match to TRBD2 (7 bases). Germline assignment: CDR1 SGHAT and CDR2 FQNNGV. This CDR3 spans 14 amino acids. The V gene lost 5 bases and the J gene lost 0 bases, with 9 bases spanning the gap. The CDR3 DNA reads as TGTGCCAGCAGCCGGGGGGCTAGCACAGATACGCAGTATTTT. It codes for CASSRGASTDTQYF.

The rearrangement links TRBV28 to TRBJ1-1; D gene uncertain. The V gene lost 8 bases and the J gene lost 1 base, with 11 bases spanning the gap. Germline CDR1 is MDHEN and CDR2 is SYDVKM. This CDR3 comprises 13 residues. CDR3 bases: TGTGCCAGCGGTGAACAACAGAACACTGAAGCTTTCTTT. Translating it yields CASGEQQNTEAFF.

This chain joins TRBV30 and TRBJ2-7, with 10 bases matching TRBD2. The CDR3 totals 16 residues. Germline-derived CDR1 and CDR2 are GTSNPN and SVGIG (reference sequence). V lost 6 bases, J lost 2 bases, and 13 bases stayed unmatched. DNA for the CDR3: TGTGCCTGCTGGACTAGCGGAGGCAAATTCGCCTACGAGCAGTACTTC. Its translation is CACWTSGGKFAYEQYF.

For this clone: This same CDR3 is encoded by further DNA sequences in the sample. The rearrangement joins TRBV19 to TRBJ2-3; perhaps TRBD2 as D (5 bases). Germline loops: CDR1 LNHDA, CDR2 SQIVND (reference sequence). The CDR3 runs 17 residues. V lost 3 bases, J lost 0 bases, and 16 bases lay in between. CDR3 region: CASSIASTSGSTDTQYF. CDR3 DNA: TGTGCCAGTAGTATCGCGTCAACCAGCGGTAGCACAGATACGCAGTATTTT.

The DNA of the CDR3 is TGCGCCAGCAGCAGGACTAGCGGGAGGGATAGCACAGATACGCAGTATTTT. It codes for CASSRTSGRDSTDTQYF. The chain links TRBV5-1 to TRBJ2-3; 15 bases map to TRBD2. V shed 4 bases and J 0 bases; nucleotides not matched to a gene: 3. Germline assignment: CDR1 SGHRS and CDR2 YFSETQ. CDR3 length: 17 residues.

The J gene is TRBJ1-2, the V gene TRBV7-8, with 7 positions matching TRBD1. Germline V gives CDR1 SGHVS, CDR2 FQNEAQ. V shed 1 base, J shed 1 base, and the junction held 3 bases outside the gene matches. This CDR3 has 15 residues. The DNA of the CDR3 is TGTGCCAGCAGCTTAGGGAGGGGGCTTAACTATGGCTACACCTTC. Its translation is CASSLGRGLNYGYTF.

This clone was counted between two and nine times. The V call is TRBV19, the J call TRBJ2-1; 9 bases match TRBD1. In germline, CDR1 is LNHDA, CDR2 SQIVND (reference sequence). This CDR3 has 15 residues. Trimming at V came to 9 bases and at J to 4 bases, leaving 10 bases not matched to a gene. The CDR3 DNA reads as TGTGCCAGCACATCACAGGGGGCTGCTTACAATGAGCAGTTCTTC. Protein: CASTSQGAAYNEQFF.

The chain links TRBV7-3 to TRBJ2-7; D remains ambiguous. V was pared by 5 bases and J by 7 bases, with 15 bases between. CDR3 size: 13 residues. Looked up from germline, CDR1 is SGHTA and CDR2 is FQGTGA. CDR3 protein: CASSPSGRMEQYF. The CDR3 DNA sequence: TGTGCCAGCAGCCCCTCTGGGCGAATGGAGCAGTACTTC.

This clone was seen only a few times. The genes are TRBV4-1 and TRBJ1-1; tentatively, D is TRBD1 (6 bases). Per germline, CDR1 MGHRA and CDR2 YSYEKL. The V gene lost 3 bases and the J gene lost 0 bases, with 11 bases spanning the gap. The CDR3 runs to 15 residues. CDR3 nucleotides: TGCGCCAGCAGCCATTCGGACAGCATGAACACTGAAGCTTTCTTT. As protein: CASSHSDSMNTEAFF.

CDR3 DNA sequence: TGTGCCAGCAGCCCTACGGGACAGGGGATCTACAATGAGCAGTTCTTC. It encodes CASSPTGQGIYNEQFF. The rearrangement uses TRBV7-9 and TRBJ2-1; 10 positions match TRBD1. The germline V gene has CDR1 SEHNR and CDR2 FQNEAQ (reference sequence). The CDR3 covers 16 residues. V shed 5 bases and J 3 bases; nucleotides not matched to a gene: 7.

The rearrangement joins TRBV5-1 to TRBJ2-7, with D possibly TRBD1 on 6 matching bases. The germline gives CDR1 SGHRS, CDR2 YFSETQ. The CDR3 length is 13 residues. V lost 7 bases, J lost 5 bases, and 16 bases lay in between. The CDR3 sequence is CASHKGVGDEQYF. DNA of the CDR3: TGCGCCAGCCATAAGGGGGTTGGGGACGAGCAGTACTTC.

This clone was found a few times. V gene TRBV7-2 combines with J gene TRBJ2-7, with 11 positions matching TRBD2. The CDR3 spans 15 residues. Germline V lookup: CDR1 SGHTA, CDR2 FQGNSA. Unmatched junction bases numbered 5, after V lost 3 bases and J lost 4 bases. The CDR3 protein is CASSFVGTSGYEQYF. As DNA, the CDR3 is TGTGCCAGCAGCTTTGTGGGGACTAGCGGATACGAGCAGTACTTC.